The source of this T cell receptor (beta chain) is a study of blood T cells in healthy people across ages (dated by TCRdb to between 2014 and 2017). In terms of the full investigation: In model experiments, template switching captured roughly one uniquely barcoded TCR beta cDNA molecule for every two T cells. Age-related changes in TCR beta repertoire diversity were measured in the study by deep sequencing normalized with unique cDNA molecular identifiers. The donors were divided into four age groups: young (average around 17 years), middle-aged (about 40), aged (approximately 62) and long-lived (about 79). To avoid experimental bias, donors of different ages were spread randomly across the sequencing lanes. For two donors (one aged 18 to 29 and one aged 80 or older), the study analyzed two additional independent replicas of 1 million unique cDNA reads from the same blood draw.

Library prep was done by 5' RACE. Sequencing was performed on an Illumina HiSeq 2500. The second PCR ran for roughly 7 to 12 cycles and used a J-beta primer mix along with a sample-barcoded 5' primer. A template-switch 5' adaptor carrying 12 random nucleotides introduced a unique molecular identifier onto each TCR beta cDNA molecule. Each sample yielded at least 2.5 million CDR3-containing paired-end reads. All of the RNA was converted into first-strand cDNA using the Mint cDNA synthesis kit, with a TRBC-specific oligonucleotide serving as the primer. After uracil-DNA glycosylase treatment, a first 18-cycle PCR used universal primers M1SS and BC2_uni_R on all cDNA. The original pipeline was this. Each sample was normalized by randomly selecting 1 million high-quality reads, each carrying a distinct molecular identifier. Instead of being binned into consensus sequences, reads that shared molecular identifiers were thrown out. MiTCR, run with a Q25 quality threshold and the strictest error-elimination algorithm, handled CDR3 identification, clonotype clustering and error correction. A nonparametric unseen species model with Euler transformation was used to estimate a lower bound on total TCR beta diversity. TCRdb took the public reads, trimmed them with fastp at Q25, ran MiXCR for clone calling and kept in-frame beta chains. Each record represents a unique CDR3 protein, reported with the most common genes and DNA among its rows. The V and J calls were not made by the authors but by TCRdb's processing. This sample comprises 800,000 to 950,000 distinct CDR3 sequences, 40% to 60% of them detected only once. The ten top clones hold 13% of the sample.

A note on this clonotype: Its antigen is unknown. No quality values exist for individual bases; no much larger clone is one base distant.

The donors were a few dozen Caucasian individuals from Russia, aged about 6 to 100 years, who were systemically healthy. Ten milliliters of peripheral blood were drawn from each donor into EDTA-treated Vacutainer tubes. PBMCs were isolated by Ficoll-Paque density-gradient centrifugation, with at least 7 million obtained per sample. Trizol reagent was used to extract total RNA from PBMCs, with at least 5 micrograms per sample. The percentages of naive CD45RAhigh/CD27high T cells were determined by flow cytometry on a PBMC aliquot from every donor. What the research found in general, with its limitations: Bulk unsorted PBMC profiling prevented conclusive comparison of naive and antigen-experienced compartments. Donor CMV infection status was unknown, potentially confounding age-related changes in expanded clonotypes. There was a strong correlation between observed TCR beta diversity and the percentage of naive T cells measured by flow cytometry. As age increased, observed TCR beta diversity per million T cells dropped in a roughly linear way, and a significant reduction was already evident by age 40. Compared with the aged group, more naive CD4+ T cells, fewer expanded clones and increased TCR diversity were shown by the long-lived group, suggesting age selection. Estimates of total diversity from one million sequenced T cells were regarded as lower bounds and underestimates.

The receptor was derived from a man under 40 in good health. Sequenced input: blood.

In nucleotide form, the sequence is TGTGCCAGCAGTTTAAATTGGAGGGACACTGAAGCTTTCTTT. This gives the protein CASSLNWRDTEAFF. In this chain, TRBV12-3 or TRBV12-4 is recombined with TRBJ1-1, with the D gene call left open. The junction shows trimming of 2 bases on V and 3 bases on J, plus 10 bases between the germline ends. There are 14 amino acids in the CDR3, from cysteine to phenylalanine inclusive. Of the read, only the CDR3 DNA is kept; its 42 bases are in frame from base 1.